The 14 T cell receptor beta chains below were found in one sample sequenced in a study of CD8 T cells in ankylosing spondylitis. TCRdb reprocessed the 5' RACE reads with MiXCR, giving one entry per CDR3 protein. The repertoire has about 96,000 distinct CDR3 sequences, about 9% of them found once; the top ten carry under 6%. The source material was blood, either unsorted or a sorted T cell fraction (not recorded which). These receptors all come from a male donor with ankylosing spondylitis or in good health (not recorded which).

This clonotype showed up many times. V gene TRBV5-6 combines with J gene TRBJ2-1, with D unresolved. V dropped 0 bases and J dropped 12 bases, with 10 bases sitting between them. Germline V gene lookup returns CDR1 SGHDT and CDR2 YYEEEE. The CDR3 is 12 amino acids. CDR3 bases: TGTGCCAGCAGCTTGGGAACACGTGGGCAGTTCTTC. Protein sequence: CASSLGTRGQFF.

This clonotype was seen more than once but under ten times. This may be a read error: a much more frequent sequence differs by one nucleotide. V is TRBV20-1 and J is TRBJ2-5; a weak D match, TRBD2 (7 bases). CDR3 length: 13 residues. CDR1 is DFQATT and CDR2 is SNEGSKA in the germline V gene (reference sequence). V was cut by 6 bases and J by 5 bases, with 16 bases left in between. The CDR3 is CSAGWGRGETQYF. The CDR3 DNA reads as TGCAGTGCCGGGTGGGGGCGGGGGGAGACCCAGTACTTC.

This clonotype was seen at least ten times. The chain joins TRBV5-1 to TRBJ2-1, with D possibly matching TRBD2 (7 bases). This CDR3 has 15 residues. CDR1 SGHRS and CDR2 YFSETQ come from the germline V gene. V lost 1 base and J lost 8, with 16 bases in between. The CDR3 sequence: CASSLKGSGGDEQFF. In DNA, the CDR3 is TGCGCCAGCAGCTTGAAGGGTTCGGGGGGCGATGAGCAGTTCTTC.

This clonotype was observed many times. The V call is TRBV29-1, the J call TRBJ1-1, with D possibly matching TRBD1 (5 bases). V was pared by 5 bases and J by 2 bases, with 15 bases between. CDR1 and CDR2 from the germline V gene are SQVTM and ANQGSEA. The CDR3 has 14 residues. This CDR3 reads CSVRAGTQNTEAFF. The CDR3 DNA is TGCAGCGTTCGGGCCGGGACCCAAAACACTGAAGCTTTCTTT.

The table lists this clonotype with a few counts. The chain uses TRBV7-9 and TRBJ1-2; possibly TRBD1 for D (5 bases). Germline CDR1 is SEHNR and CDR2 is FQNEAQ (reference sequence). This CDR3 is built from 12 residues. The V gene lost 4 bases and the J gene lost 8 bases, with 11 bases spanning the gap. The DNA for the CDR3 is TGTGCCAGCAGCTCGCAGGGTGGCGGCTACACCTTC. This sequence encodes CASSSQGGGYTF.

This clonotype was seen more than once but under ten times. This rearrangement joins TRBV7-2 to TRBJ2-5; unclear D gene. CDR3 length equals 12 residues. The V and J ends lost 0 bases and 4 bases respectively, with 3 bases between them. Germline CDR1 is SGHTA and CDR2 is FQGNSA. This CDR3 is CASSLARETQYF. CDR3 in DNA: TGTGCCAGCAGCTTAGCGAGAGAGACCCAGTACTTC.

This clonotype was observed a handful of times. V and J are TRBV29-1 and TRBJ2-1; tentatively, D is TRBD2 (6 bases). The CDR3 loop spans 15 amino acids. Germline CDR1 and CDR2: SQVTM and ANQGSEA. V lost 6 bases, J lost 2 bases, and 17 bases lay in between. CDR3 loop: CSVAQVGGPYNEQFF. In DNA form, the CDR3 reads TGCAGCGTGGCTCAGGTCGGGGGACCCTACAATGAGCAGTTCTTC.

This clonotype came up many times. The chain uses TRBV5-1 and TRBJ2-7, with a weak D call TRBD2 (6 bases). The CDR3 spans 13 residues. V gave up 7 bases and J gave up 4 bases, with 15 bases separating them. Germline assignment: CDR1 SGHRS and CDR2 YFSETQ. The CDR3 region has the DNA TGCGCCAGCCGCGCCGGGAGCCTTTACGAGCAGTACTTC. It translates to CASRAGSLYEQYF.

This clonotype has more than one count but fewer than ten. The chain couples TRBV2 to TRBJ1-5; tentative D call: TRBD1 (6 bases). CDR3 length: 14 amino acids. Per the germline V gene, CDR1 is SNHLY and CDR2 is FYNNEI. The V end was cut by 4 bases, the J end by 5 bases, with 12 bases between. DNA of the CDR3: TGTGCCAGCAGTGCGGACAGAGGATATCAGCCCCAGCATTTT. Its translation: CASSADRGYQPQHF. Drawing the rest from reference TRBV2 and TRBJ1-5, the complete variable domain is EPEVTQTPSHQVTQMGQEVILRCVPISNHLYFYWYRQILGQKVEFLVSFYNNEISEKSEIFDDQFSVERPDGSNFTLKIRSTKLEDSAMYFCASSADRGYQPQHFGDGTRLSIL.

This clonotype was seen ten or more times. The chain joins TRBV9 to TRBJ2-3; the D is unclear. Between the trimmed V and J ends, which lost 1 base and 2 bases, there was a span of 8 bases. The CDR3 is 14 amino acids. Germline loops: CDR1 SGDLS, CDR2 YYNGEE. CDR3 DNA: TGTGCCAGCAGCGTACGGAGCTTCACAGATACGCAGTATTTT. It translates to CASSVRSFTDTQYF.

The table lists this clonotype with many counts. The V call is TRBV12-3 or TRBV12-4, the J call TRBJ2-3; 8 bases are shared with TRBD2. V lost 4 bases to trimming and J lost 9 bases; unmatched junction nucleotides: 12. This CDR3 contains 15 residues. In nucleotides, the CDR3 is TGTGCCAGCAGTTCCGGGACTAGTCCCCCGTCGACGCAGTATTTT. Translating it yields CASSSGTSPPSTQYF.

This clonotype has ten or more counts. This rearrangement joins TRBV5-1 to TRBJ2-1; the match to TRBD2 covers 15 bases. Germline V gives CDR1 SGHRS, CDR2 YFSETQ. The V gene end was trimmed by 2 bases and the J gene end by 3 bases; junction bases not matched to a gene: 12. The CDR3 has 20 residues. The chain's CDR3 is CASSFMGLRTSGGVYNEQFF. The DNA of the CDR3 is TGCGCCAGCAGCTTTATGGGCCTCCGGACTAGCGGGGGGGTCTACAATGAGCAGTTCTTC.

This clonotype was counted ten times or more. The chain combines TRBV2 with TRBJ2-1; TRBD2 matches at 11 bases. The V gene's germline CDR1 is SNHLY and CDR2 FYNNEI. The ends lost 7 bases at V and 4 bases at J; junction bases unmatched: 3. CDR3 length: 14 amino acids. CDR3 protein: CASNRLAGYNEQFF. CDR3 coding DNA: TGTGCCAGCAATCGACTAGCGGGGTACAATGAGCAGTTCTTC.

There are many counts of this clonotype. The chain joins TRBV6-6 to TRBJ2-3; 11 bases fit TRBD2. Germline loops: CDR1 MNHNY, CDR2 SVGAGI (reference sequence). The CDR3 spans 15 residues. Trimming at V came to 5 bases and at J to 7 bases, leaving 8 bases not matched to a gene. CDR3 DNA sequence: TGTGCCAGCAGTCTGAATAGCGGGGGGGCATATACGCAGTATTTT. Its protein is CASSLNSGGAYTQYF.